These 13 T cell receptor beta chains were sequenced from one sample in a study of cytotoxic CD8 clonotypes in ibrutinib-treated CLL. TCRdb's table, derived via immunoSEQ multiplex PCR, lists solely in-frame clones and lacks some. Of about 330,000 clones listed, over 55% were seen once; the top ten hold around 6.3%. Sequences were derived from PBMCs, sampled after 36 months of ibrutinib treatment. The receptors derive from a human donor with chronic lymphocytic leukemia.

The chain carries TRBV13 and TRBJ2-3; a possible D gene is TRBD1 (6 bases). The CDR3 is made up of 14 amino acids. Per the germline V gene, CDR1 is PRHDT and CDR2 is FYEKMQ (reference sequence). Trimming removed 4 bases at V and 5 bases at J, with 13 bases between. For the CDR3, the DNA is TGTGCCAGCAGCTCCCGGGACACCCAAGATACGCAGTATTTT. Translating it yields CASSSRDTQDTQYF.

The chain has TRBV5-1 and TRBJ1-2; maybe TRBD1 (5 bases). Trimming left V 3 bases short and J 0 bases short, with 18 bases between. The CDR3 spans 17 residues. Looked up from germline, CDR1 is SGHRS and CDR2 is YFSETQ. The CDR3 loop is CASSSIGDAVANYGYTF. The CDR3 DNA is TGCGCCAGCAGCTCTATTGGGGACGCGGTGGCTAACTATGGCTACACCTTC.

This clone was seen more than once but under ten times. This chain uses TRBV13 with TRBJ2-7; 10 bases line up with TRBD1. The CDR3 is made up of 15 amino acids. The germline gives CDR1 PRHDT, CDR2 FYEKMQ (reference sequence). V was clipped by 0 bases and J by 3 bases; unmatched bases: 2. CDR3 in DNA: TGTGCCAGCAGCTTAGGCCGGACAGGGGGCTACGAGCAGTACTTC. Translating it yields CASSLGRTGGYEQYF.

This clone was recorded once. The chain has TRBV29-1 and TRBJ2-7; 7 bases map to TRBD2. With 3 bases clipped from V and 6 bases from J, the junction kept 5 bases outside the gene matches. The germline V gene has CDR1 SQVTM and CDR2 ANQGSEA. The CDR3 totals 12 residues. This chain's CDR3 is CSVEVSGGEQYF. In nucleotides, the CDR3 is TGCAGCGTTGAGGTTTCGGGGGGCGAGCAGTACTTC.

In the case of this clone: Other DNA sequences in this sample translate to the same CDR3. The rearrangement uses TRBV9 and TRBJ2-7; 14 bases match TRBD2. This CDR3 is built from 14 residues. CDR1 is SGDLS, CDR2 YYNGEE, per germline. V trimming: 2 bases; J trimming: 5 bases; junction bases outside the gene matches: 0. Written as DNA, the CDR3 is TGTGCCAGCAGCGTGGGACTAGCGGGAGACGAGCAGTACTTC. This codes for CASSVGLAGDEQYF. Drawing the rest from reference TRBV9 and TRBJ2-7, the complete variable domain is DSGVTQTPKHLITATGQRVTLRCSPRSGDLSVYWYQQSLDQGLQFLIQYYNGEERAKGNILERFSAQQFPDLHSELNLSSLELGDSALYFCASSVGLAGDEQYFGPGTRLTVT.

This rearrangement joins TRBV25-1 to TRBJ2-2; 12 bases fit TRBD2. Trimming took 6 bases from V and 6 from J; bases not matched to a gene: 5. CDR1 MGHDK and CDR2 SYGVNS come from the germline V gene. The CDR3 has 15 residues. CDR3 protein: CASSNLAGGAGELFF. In DNA, the CDR3 is TGTGCCAGCAGCAACCTAGCGGGAGGGGCCGGGGAGCTGTTTTTT.

The rearrangement uses TRBV9 and TRBJ2-3; 7 positions agree with TRBD1. CDR1 and CDR2 (germline): SGDLS, YYNGEE. This CDR3 contains 16 residues. The V and J ends lost 1 base and 4 bases, in that order; junction bases with no gene match: 9. The CDR3 spells CASSVFETGPSDTQYF. CDR3 DNA: TGTGCCAGCAGCGTATTTGAGACAGGGCCATCAGATACGCAGTATTTT.

V is TRBV7-3 and J is TRBJ2-5; D is perhaps TRBD1 (6 bases). Germline values: CDR1 SGHTA, CDR2 FQGTGA. V was cut by 4 bases and J by 2 bases, with 8 bases left in between. The length of the CDR3 is 13 residues. For the CDR3, the DNA is TGTGCCAGCAGCTCAGGACAGCAAGAGACCCAGTACTTC. This translates into CASSSGQQETQYF.

A single count supports this clone. The chain employs TRBV15 and TRBJ2-5; TRBD1 agrees at 7 bases. CDR1 and CDR2 from the germline V gene are LNHNV and YYDKDF (reference sequence). With 1 base clipped from V and 1 base from J, the junction kept 6 bases outside the gene matches. The CDR3 sequence is 16 residues long. In DNA form, the CDR3 reads TGTGCCACCAGCAGAGGTGAGGGGGCGCGCCAAGAGACCCAGTACTTC. This gives the protein CATSRGEGARQETQYF.

This chain connects TRBV9 to TRBJ1-2; tentatively, D is TRBD1 (6 bases). This CDR3 spans 15 amino acids. The V end lost 0 bases, the J end lost 2 bases, and 11 bases lay between the germline ends. Per the germline V gene, CDR1 is SGDLS and CDR2 is YYNGEE. For the CDR3, the DNA is TGTGCCAGCAGCGTAGACGGGGGCGACAACTATGGCTACACCTTC. Residues: CASSVDGGDNYGYTF.

The V and J genes are TRBV2 and TRBJ1-5; 11 nucleotides match TRBD1. This CDR3 has 14 residues. Germline trimming cut 6 bases from V and 5 bases from J; bases unmatched to any gene: 3. Germline values: CDR1 SNHLY, CDR2 FYNNEI. In nucleotides, the CDR3 is TGTGCCAGCAGAGGACAGGGGGCATATCAGCCCCAGCATTTT. Translating it yields CASRGQGAYQPQHF.

This clone came up once. The gene calls are TRBV7-9 and TRBJ2-5; 12 nucleotides match TRBD2. There are 14 residues in the CDR3. CDR1 SEHNR and CDR2 FQNEAQ come from the germline V gene (reference sequence). Trimming took 5 bases from V and 4 from J; bases not matched to a gene: 2. The CDR3 DNA follows: TGTGCCAGCAGCCGACTAGCGGGGGTAGAGACCCAGTACTTC. Its translation: CASSRLAGVETQYF.

The chain recombines TRBV5-1 with TRBJ2-5; 7 nucleotides agree with TRBD2. V lost 0 bases and J lost 5; bases outside the gene matches: 4. The CDR3 runs 14 residues. Germline CDR1 is SGHRS and CDR2 is YFSETQ. DNA for the CDR3: TGCGCCAGCAGCTTGGGAAGACTAGCTGAGACCCAGTACTTC. Its translation is CASSLGRLAETQYF.